This TCR beta chain was sequenced for a study of cytomegalovirus exposure and HLA in healthy donors. Study-wide points: When a later analysis compared HLA-associated TCR beta chains with equally common others, the HLA-associated chains turned out to be more clonally expanded and to have lower generation probabilities.

Primers for the PCR totalled 60 Vbeta and 13 Jbeta. The assay was immunoSEQ multiplex PCR, and TCRdb's table has in-frame clones only and misses some. The data contain about 35,000 clones, about 79% of them singletons. Worth noting for this clone: What it binds is not known.

The germline V gene encodes CDR1 MDHEN and CDR2 SYDVKM. The CDR3 runs to 14 residues. V was shortened by 3 bases and J by 2 bases, with 8 bases between the two germline ends. Sequenced material: PBMCs. This TCR was sampled from a young woman in good health and CMV-seronegative. The genes are TRBV28 and TRBJ1-5, with D unclear. The CDR3 reads CASSFPVGNQPQHF. Written as DNA, the CDR3 is TGTGCCAGCAGTTTTCCGGTGGGCAATCAGCCCCAGCATTTT.